This T cell receptor (beta chain) was recorded in a study of PD-L1 blockade in urothelial cancer. Study in general: Median blood clonality was around 0.074, with tens of thousands of unique TCRs.

The time point was: peripheral blood 6 weeks after treatment start. Every patient provided from 1 to 8 samples, collected pretreatment and on-treatment. Spiking each PCR with synthetic TCR analog templates was performed. Assay used: immunoSEQ multiplex PCR; TCRdb lists only in-frame clones, some missing. This table has about 41,000 clones, approximately 81% appearing once. The germline V gene encodes CDR1 MGHDK and CDR2 SYGVNS. The V gene lost 5 bases and the J gene lost 5 bases, with 13 bases spanning the gap. This CDR3 spans 13 amino acids. Points from the study as a whole: Durable benefit accompanied greater 3-week expansion of tumor-associated blood clones.

Note on this clone: What it binds is not known.

The clonotype was recovered from a man between 70 and 80 years old with urothelial cancer. The sample consisted of PBMCs, taken around atezolizumab (anti-PD-L1) treatment. The chain recombines TRBV25-1 with TRBJ2-7; D perhaps matches TRBD1 (8 bases). The CDR3 DNA reads TGTGCCAGCAGTCAGGGGGCGGGGGACGAGCAGTACTTC. This translates into CASSQGAGDEQYF.